These 21 T cell receptor beta chains were sequenced from one sample in a study of graft-versus-host responses after intestinal transplantation. Their antigens are not known. Sequenced by immunoSEQ multiplex PCR; TCRdb stores in-frame clones only, minus some. Of over 100,000 clones listed, around 94% are singletons. The sequencing used unstimulated CD8+ T cells sorted from spleen or lymph node cells, collected before transplant. The receptors were sampled from a human donor who was the organ donor for an intestinal transplant.

This clone was observed a single time. The chain employs TRBV10-1 and TRBJ1-1; D gene unclear. The CDR3 covers 11 residues. Germline assignment: CDR1 WNHNN and CDR2 SYGVQD (reference sequence). Trimming removed 6 bases at V and 9 bases at J, with 11 bases between. CDR3 nucleotides: TGCGCCAGCAGCACCGGACGGAAAGCTTTCTTT. This gives the protein CASSTGRKAFF.

The V call is TRBV9, the J call TRBJ1-2, with no clear D. CDR3 size: 13 residues. The V gene lost 4 bases and the J gene lost 4 bases, with 11 bases spanning the gap. Germline V gene sequence: CDR1 SGDLS, CDR2 YYNGEE. The CDR3 coding sequence is TGTGCCAGCAGCCCTGTTTGGGGCTATGGCTACACCTTC. Translation: CASSPVWGYGYTF. The full variable domain, completed using reference TRBV9 and TRBJ1-2, is DSGVTQTPKHLITATGQRVTLRCSPRSGDLSVYWYQQSLDQGLQFLIQYYNGEERAKGNILERFSAQQFPDLHSELNLSSLELGDSALYFCASSPVWGYGYTFGSGTRLTVV.

The chain has TRBV5-6 and TRBJ2-3, with D unresolved. CDR1 SGHDT and CDR2 YYEEEE come from the germline V gene. This CDR3 is built from 13 residues. Trimming took off 5 bases at V and 5 bases at J, with 12 bases between the two ends. DNA of the CDR3: TGTGCCAGCAGTTACGACATAGGAGATACGCAGTATTTT. It translates to CASSYDIGDTQYF.

The CDR3 nucleotides are TGTGCCAGCAGTCAAACAGGGGGCAGGGAGACCCAGTACTTC. It is translated as CASSQTGGRETQYF. The V and J genes are TRBV11-2 and TRBJ2-5, with 9 bases aligning to TRBD1. The CDR3 has 14 residues. The V segment lost 6 bases and the J segment 5 bases; nucleotides outside the gene matches: 7. CDR1 SGHAT and CDR2 FQNNGV come from the germline V gene.

CDR3 in amino acids: CASTILGGDTEAFF. Written as DNA, the CDR3 is TGTGCCAGCACCATACTCGGAGGGGACACTGAAGCTTTCTTT. The chain uses TRBV6-5 and TRBJ1-1; a possible D gene is TRBD1 (5 bases). This CDR3 has 14 amino acids. The V end lost 7 bases, the J end lost 3 bases, and 15 bases lay between the germline ends. Per germline, CDR1 MNHEY and CDR2 SVGAGI.

The V call is TRBV7-6, the J call TRBJ1-1; D gene uncertain. The germline gives CDR1 SGHVS, CDR2 FNYEAQ. The CDR3 runs to 12 residues. V gave up 1 base and J gave up 7 bases, with 7 bases separating them. The CDR3 is CASSLGGSEAFF. CDR3 nucleotides: TGTGCCAGCAGCTTAGGGGGTAGTGAAGCTTTCTTT.

This chain links TRBV7-9 with TRBJ1-1; 9 bases map to TRBD1. The germline V gene has CDR1 SEHNR and CDR2 FQNEAQ (reference sequence). The CDR3 is made up of 17 amino acids. After removal of 4 bases from V and 1 base from J, the junction contained 10 bases not matched to a gene. Here the CDR3 reads CASSSVTGGRKNTEAFF. In DNA, the CDR3 is TGTGCCAGCAGCTCGGTGACAGGGGGGAGGAAGAACACTGAAGCTTTCTTT.

A remark on this clone: The sample carries other DNA sequences with the same CDR3. The gene calls are TRBV7-6 and TRBJ2-3, with TRBD2 matching 9 bases. J lost 0 bases, V lost 3 bases, and 7 bases had no gene match. The CDR3 has 17 residues. Germline CDR1 SGHVS, CDR2 FNYEAQ. The CDR3 spells CASSFGLAGDSTDTQYF. DNA for the CDR3: TGTGCCAGCAGCTTCGGCTTAGCGGGGGATAGCACAGATACGCAGTATTTT.

The V gene is TRBV7-9, the J gene TRBJ2-1; 11 bases are shared with TRBD2. V trimming: 1 base; J trimming: 10 bases; junction bases outside the gene matches: 6. CDR1 is SEHNR and CDR2 is FQNEAQ in the germline V gene (reference sequence). The CDR3 runs to 15 residues. CDR3 sequence: CASSLVLAGGVEQFF. In DNA, the CDR3 is TGTGCCAGCAGCTTAGTCCTAGCGGGAGGAGTCGAGCAGTTCTTC.

V gene TRBV6-5 combines with J gene TRBJ2-5, with TRBD2 matching 10 bases. J was trimmed by 5 bases and V by 2 bases; bases with no gene match: 8. The length of the CDR3 is 16 residues. Germline CDR1 MNHEY, CDR2 SVGAGI. The CDR3 sequence: CASSYTASGSGETQYF. CDR3 nucleotide sequence: TGTGCCAGCAGTTACACCGCTAGCGGGAGTGGGGAGACCCAGTACTTC.

V and J are TRBV6-5 and TRBJ2-1; D gene unclear. Trimming removed 6 bases from V and 9 bases from J, with 12 bases in between. Germline values: CDR1 MNHEY, CDR2 SVGAGI. This CDR3 comprises 12 residues. The CDR3 DNA reads TGTGCCAGCAGGCACGGGTCGGGTGAGCAGTTCTTC. Translation: CASRHGSGEQFF.

The chain uses TRBV5-1 and TRBJ1-2; 7 bases align to TRBD1. The V and J ends lost 0 bases and 6 bases, in that order; junction bases with no gene match: 2. This CDR3 is built from 13 residues. The germline CDR1 and CDR2 sequences are SGHRS and YFSETQ. The CDR3, as DNA: TGCGCCAGCAGCTTGGACAGGGGTGATGGCTACACCTTC. Residues: CASSLDRGDGYTF.

The V gene is TRBV4-1, the J gene TRBJ2-1, with TRBD2 identical over 8 bases. Per the germline V gene, CDR1 is MGHRA and CDR2 is YSYEKL. V lost 0 bases and J lost 6; bases outside the gene matches: 10. The CDR3 has 17 amino acids. CDR3 protein: CASSQEEYREGSNEQFF. CDR3 nucleotide sequence: TGCGCCAGCAGCCAAGAAGAGTACCGGGAGGGCAGCAATGAGCAGTTCTTC.

This rearrangement joins TRBV28 to TRBJ2-3; D unclear. The CDR3 is made up of 14 amino acids. Germline CDR1 is MDHEN and CDR2 is SYDVKM. The V end was cut by 6 bases, the J end by 0 bases, with 10 bases between. The CDR3 here is CASSPDHSTDTQYF. The CDR3 DNA follows: TGTGCCAGCAGCCCGGACCATAGCACAGATACGCAGTATTTT.

This chain uses TRBV28 with TRBJ1-3; D possibly corresponds to TRBD1 (5 bases). CDR1 is MDHEN and CDR2 is SYDVKM in the germline V gene. The CDR3 loop spans 15 amino acids. V was trimmed by 3 bases and J by 0 bases, leaving 9 bases between them. CDR3 residues: CASSLGQLSGNTIYF. For the CDR3, the DNA is TGTGCCAGCAGTTTGGGGCAGCTCTCTGGAAACACCATATATTTT.

Comment on this clone: At the DNA level, this CDR3 is encoded by other sequences in the same sample as well. The V and J genes are TRBV7-2 and TRBJ2-1; 11 bases align to TRBD2. Germline CDR1 reads SGHTA; CDR2 reads FQGNSA. The length of the CDR3 is 18 residues. With V trimmed by 5 bases and J by 4 bases, 13 bases remained unmatched. In nucleotides, the CDR3 is TGTGCCAGCAGCCTTACCGTGGGACTAGCGGAGATATACAATGAGCAGTTCTTC. It specifies CASSLTVGLAEIYNEQFF.

The chain combines TRBV5-4 with TRBJ1-4; D gene unclear. The CDR3 runs to 13 residues. Looked up from germline, CDR1 is SGHNT and CDR2 is YYREEE (reference sequence). The ends were cut back, 4 bases at V and 8 bases at J, with 12 bases in the middle. The CDR3 is CASSDPGGEKLFF. DNA for the CDR3: TGTGCCAGCAGCGACCCGGGAGGCGAAAAACTGTTTTTT.

This chain uses TRBV28 with TRBJ2-7, with TRBD2 identical over 10 bases. This CDR3 region has 15 residues. V lost 6 bases, J lost 0 bases, and 5 bases stayed unmatched. The germline gives CDR1 MDHEN, CDR2 SYDVKM. CDR3 coding DNA: TGTGCCAGCAGCCCTCGACTAGCGGGCTCCTACGAGCAGTACTTC. Translated, it gives CASSPRLAGSYEQYF.

This clone showed up just once. The V call is TRBV12-2, the J call TRBJ2-5; the table calls TRBD2, which could not be checked here. TRBV12-2 is assigned pseudogene status. The CDR3 loop spans 14 amino acids. CDR3 DNA sequence: TGTGCAAGTCGCTTTACTAGCGCCCAAGAGACCCAGTACTTC. Amino acid sequence: CASRFTSAQETQYF.

The gene calls are TRBV29-1 and TRBJ2-7; D possibly corresponds to TRBD2 (5 bases). This CDR3 is built from 14 residues. Germline V gives CDR1 SQVTM, CDR2 ANQGSEA. The ends were cut back, 1 base at V and 5 bases at J, with 15 bases in the middle. CDR3 coding DNA: TGCAGCGTTGAAGGGCCCGGGGTATTCGACGAGCAGTACTTC. Residues: CSVEGPGVFDEQYF.

This clone was recorded only once. This rearrangement joins TRBV11-2 to TRBJ2-7, with unresolved D. This CDR3 has 15 amino acids. Trimming shortened V by 5 bases and J by 5 bases, and 19 bases separated the two germline ends. Germline V CDR1 and CDR2: SGHAT, FQNNGV. The CDR3 DNA reads as TGTGCCAGCAGCCCAAGGGTAGGGCAGAGGAACGAGCAGTACTTC. Translating it yields CASSPRVGQRNEQYF.